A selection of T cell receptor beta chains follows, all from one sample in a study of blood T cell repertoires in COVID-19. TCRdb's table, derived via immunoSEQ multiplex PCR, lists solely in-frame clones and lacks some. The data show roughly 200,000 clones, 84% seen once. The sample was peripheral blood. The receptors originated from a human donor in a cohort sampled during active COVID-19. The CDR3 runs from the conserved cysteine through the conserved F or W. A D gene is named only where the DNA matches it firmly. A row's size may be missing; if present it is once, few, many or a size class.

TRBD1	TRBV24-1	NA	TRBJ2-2	CATSGQAGGELFF	TGTGCCACCTCCGGACAGGCGGGCGGGGAGCTGTTTTTT
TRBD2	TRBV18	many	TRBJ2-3	CASSLAGNTDTQYF	TGTGCCAGCTCCCTAGCGGGGAACACAGATACGCAGTATTTT
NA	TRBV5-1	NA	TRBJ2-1	CASSDGNEQFF	TGCGCCAGCAGCGACGGGAATGAGCAGTTCTTC
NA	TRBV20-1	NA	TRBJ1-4	CSAPHNEKLFF	TGCAGTGCCCCACATAATGAAAAACTGTTTTTT
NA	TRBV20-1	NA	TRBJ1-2	CSASGQGLAGYTF	TGCAGTGCTAGTGGGCAGGGTTTGGCTGGCTACACCTTC
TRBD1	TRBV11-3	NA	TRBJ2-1	CASSFLGRDREQFF	TGTGCCAGCAGCTTTTTAGGCCGGGACAGAGAGCAGTTCTTC
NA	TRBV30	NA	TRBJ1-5	CAWSTDRNQPQHF	TGTGCCTGGTCAACAGACCGCAATCAGCCCCAGCATTTT
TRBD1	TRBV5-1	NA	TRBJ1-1	CASSGGQGGFGRAEAFF	TGCGCCAGCAGCGGCGGACAGGGGGGCTTCGGTAGGGCTGAAGCTTTCTTT
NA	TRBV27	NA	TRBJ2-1	CASSLSVLPAPLYEQFF	TGTGCCAGCAGTTTATCTGTCCTCCCCGCGCCTCTTTATGAGCAGTTCTTC
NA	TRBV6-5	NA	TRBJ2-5	CASSRQETQYF	TGTGCCAGCAGTCGTCAAGAGACCCAGTACTTC
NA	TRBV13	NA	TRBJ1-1	CASSRGGTEAFF	TGTGCCAGCAGTCGAGGAGGCACTGAAGCTTTCTTT
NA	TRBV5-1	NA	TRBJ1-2	CASSLAEGANYGYTF	TGCGCCAGCAGCTTGGCGGAGGGAGCTAACTATGGCTACACCTTC
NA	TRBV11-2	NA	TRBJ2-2	CASSLAFPGVYTGELFF	TGTGCCAGCAGCTTAGCCTTTCCAGGGGTCTACACCGGGGAGCTGTTTTTT
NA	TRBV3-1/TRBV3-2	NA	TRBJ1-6	CASSQGTVNNSPLHF	TGTGCCAGCAGCCAAGGGACAGTGAATAATTCACCCCTCCACTTT
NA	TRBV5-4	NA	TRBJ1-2	CASSPDSPYGYTF	TGTGCCAGCAGCCCCGACAGTCCCTATGGCTACACCTTC
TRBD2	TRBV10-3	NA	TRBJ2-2	CAIKGTSGRGTGELFF	TGTGCCATCAAGGGAACTAGCGGGAGGGGCACCGGGGAGCTGTTTTTT
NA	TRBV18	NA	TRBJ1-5	CASSPGGVASNQPQHF	TGTGCCAGCTCACCAGGGGGGGTCGCGAGCAATCAGCCCCAGCATTTT
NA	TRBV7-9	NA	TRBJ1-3	CASSLTPSGNTIYF	TGTGCCAGCAGCTTGACACCCTCTGGAAACACCATATATTTT
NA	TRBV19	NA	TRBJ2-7	CASSRTLASEQYF	TGTGCCAGTAGTCGGACTCTAGCGAGCGAGCAGTACTTC
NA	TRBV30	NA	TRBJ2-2	CASRHRAGELFF	TGTGCCAGCCGGCACAGGGCCGGGGAGCTGTTTTTT
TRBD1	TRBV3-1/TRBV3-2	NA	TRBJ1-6	CASSQVPTSGQGNSPLHF	TGTGCCAGCAGCCAAGTTCCTACCTCGGGACAGGGGAATTCACCCCTCCACTTT
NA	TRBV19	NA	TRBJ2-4	CARGNRARDFLAKNIQYF	TGTGCCAGAGGGAACCGGGCGAGGGATTTTCTAGCCAAAAACATTCAGTACTTC
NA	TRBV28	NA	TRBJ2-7	CASKTLAGAYEQYF	TGTGCCAGCAAAACTCTGGCGGGGGCTTACGAGCAGTACTTC
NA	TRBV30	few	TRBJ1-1	CAWGRGRGGDTEAFF	TGTGCCTGGGGCCGGGGAAGAGGCGGAGACACTGAAGCTTTCTTT
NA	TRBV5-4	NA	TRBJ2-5	CASSHGDTQETQYF	TGTGCCAGCAGCCATGGGGACACCCAAGAGACCCAGTACTTC